These 19 T cell receptor beta chains originate from one sample sequenced in a study of T-cell reconstitution after alpha-beta-depleted transplantation in children. Unique molecular identifiers tagged the TCRbeta library. Via MiXCR, TCRdb re-called the PCR reads, giving one row per CDR3 protein. This sample has under 850,000 distinct CDR3 sequences, with approximately 14% found just once. The sample consisted of PBMCs, taken before TCRalphabeta/CD19-depleted stem cell transplant. These receptors were collected from a girl aged 2 to 9 with congenital amegakaryocytic thrombocytopenia, due to receive a stem cell transplant.

This clonotype was picked up many times. The chain carries TRBV29-1 and TRBJ2-7, with 8 bases lining up with TRBD1. After removal of 6 bases from V and 3 bases from J, the junction contained 10 bases not matched to a gene. The CDR3 loop spans 14 amino acids. The V gene's germline CDR1 is SQVTM and CDR2 ANQGSEA. The CDR3 sequence is CSVEKGQGIYEQYF. CDR3 in DNA: TGCAGCGTCGAGAAAGGACAGGGAATCTACGAGCAGTACTTC.

With regard to this clonotype: Given a much more abundant clone one base away, this may be a read error. This chain connects TRBV11-2 to TRBJ2-1; D not resolved. Germline V gene sequence: CDR1 SGHAT, CDR2 FQNNGV. This CDR3 spans 9 amino acids. V lost 8 bases and J lost 8, with 4 bases in between. DNA of the CDR3: TGTGCCAGCGGATATGAGCAGTTCTTC. Translating it yields CASGYEQFF.

In its sample, this clonotype was seen many times. This chain uses TRBV6-1 with TRBJ2-2; D possibly corresponds to TRBD2 (6 bases). Trimming took 6 bases from V and 4 from J, leaving 15 bases between them. Germline values: CDR1 MNHNS, CDR2 SASEGT. The CDR3 sequence is 15 residues long. As DNA, the CDR3 is TGTGCCAGCAGCCCAGGAGGGGAGTTCACCGGGGAGCTGTTTTTT. This gives the protein CASSPGGEFTGELFF.

In its sample, this clonotype was seen many times. This rearrangement joins TRBV29-1 to TRBJ1-1; D remains unclear. Between the trimmed V and J ends, which lost 7 bases and 6 bases, there was a span of 18 bases. CDR1 and CDR2 (germline): SQVTM, ANQGSEA. The CDR3 runs to 13 residues. The CDR3 here is CSAVDHRGPEAFF. CDR3 DNA: TGCAGCGCAGTGGATCACCGGGGTCCTGAAGCTTTCTTT.

This clonotype was seen at least ten times. The chain joins TRBV27 to TRBJ2-1; TRBD2 agrees at 7 bases. Germline V gene lookup returns CDR1 MNHEY and CDR2 SMNVEV (reference sequence). V dropped 1 base and J dropped 5; count of bases not matched to a gene: 8. The length of the CDR3 is 16 residues. The CDR3 bases are TGTGCCAGCAGTTTATGGTTTGGGGGGGTTAACAATGAGCAGTTCTTC. Its protein is CASSLWFGGVNNEQFF.

This clonotype showed up just once. A much larger clone is a single base away; this may be a read error. This chain links TRBV5-1 with TRBJ2-7; a weak D match, TRBD2 (6 bases). The CDR3 totals 13 residues. Per the germline V gene, CDR1 is SGHRS and CDR2 is YFSETQ. CDR3 region: CASSHRRDGELYF. CDR3 nucleotide sequence: TGCGCCAGCAGCCACAGGAGGGACGGTGAGCTGTACTTC.

Many counts were recorded for this clonotype. This sequence joins TRBV5-1 and TRBJ2-3, with D possibly matching TRBD1 (8 bases). The CDR3 totals 15 residues. CDR1 SGHRS and CDR2 YFSETQ come from the germline V gene. V lost 3 bases, J lost 4 bases, and 15 bases lay in between. The CDR3 DNA reads TGCGCCAGCAGCTACGGACAGGGAGGGGCAGATACGCAGTATTTT. Amino acid sequence: CASSYGQGGADTQYF.

The J gene is TRBJ2-2, the V gene TRBV20-1; D could derive from TRBD1 or TRBD2 (5 bases each). Germline assignment: CDR1 DFQATT and CDR2 SNEGSKA (reference sequence). The CDR3 loop spans 15 amino acids. Trimming removed 0 bases at V and 3 bases at J, with 11 bases between. CDR3 bases: TGCAGTGCTAGAGATCTAGCCAGGGACACCGGGGAGCTGTTTTTT. Translated: CSARDLARDTGELFF.

This sequence joins TRBV3-1 and TRBJ1-3; D remains unclear. From germline, CDR1 is LGHDT and CDR2 YNNKEL (reference sequence). V shed 5 bases and J shed 8 bases, with 13 bases lying between them. The length of the CDR3 is 13 residues. The CDR3 bases are TGTGCCAGCAGCGAAAATACGGAAGACACCATATATTTT. It translates to CASSENTEDTIYF.

This clonotype was recorded at least ten times. V and J are TRBV12-3 or TRBV12-4 and TRBJ1-4; 7 bases are shared with TRBD1. J was trimmed by 8 bases and V by 4 bases; bases with no gene match: 7. This CDR3 has 14 residues. The CDR3 nucleotides are TGTGCCAGCAGTTCTCAGGGGGGGGTGGAAAAACTGTTTTTT. This sequence encodes CASSSQGGVEKLFF.

The V call is TRBV12-3 or TRBV12-4, the J call TRBJ2-7, with D hard to call. This CDR3 contains 13 residues. The V gene lost 3 bases and the J gene lost 7 bases, with 13 bases spanning the gap. DNA for the CDR3: TGTGCCAGCAGTTTTTGGAAAGCGCGGGAGCAGTACTTC. It encodes CASSFWKAREQYF.

This clonotype turned up a few times. This chain connects TRBV20-1 to TRBJ2-6, with TRBD1 matching 9 bases. V gave up 6 bases and J gave up 0 bases; unmatched junction bases: 12. This CDR3 comprises 18 residues. Germline CDR1 is DFQATT and CDR2 is SNEGSKA (reference sequence). In nucleotides, the CDR3 is TGCAGTGCCACTAACAGGGGGCCCCTAAACTCTGGGGCCAACGTCCTGACTTTC. Its protein product is CSATNRGPLNSGANVLTF.

This clonotype occurred many times. For the CDR3, the DNA is TGTGCCAGCAGCTTCACGTCTAGCGGGAGCCCCTTGGGTGAGCAGTTCTTC. Its translation: CASSFTSSGSPLGEQFF. The V gene is TRBV5-4, the J gene TRBJ2-1, with 10 positions matching TRBD2. The CDR3 has 17 residues. Germline V lookup: CDR1 SGHNT, CDR2 YYREEE (reference sequence). Losses at the gene ends were 2 bases for V and 9 bases for J; bases not matched to a gene: 14.

The rearrangement joins TRBV12-3 or TRBV12-4 to TRBJ2-7, with unresolved D. The CDR3 spans 15 residues. V was clipped by 2 bases and J by 0 bases, with 11 bases between them. CDR3 region: CASSLTPGDSYEQYF. The CDR3 DNA is TGTGCCAGCAGTTTAACGCCAGGTGACTCCTACGAGCAGTACTTC.

This clonotype was counted many times. This chain connects TRBV20-1 to TRBJ2-2, with D unresolved. The CDR3 runs 15 residues. Trimming left V 0 bases short and J 1 base short, with 9 bases between. Per the germline V gene, CDR1 is DFQATT and CDR2 is SNEGSKA (reference sequence). The CDR3 protein is CSARDRKGNTGELFF. The CDR3 DNA reads TGCAGTGCTAGAGATCGGAAAGGGAACACCGGGGAGCTGTTTTTT.

This clonotype was seen a handful of times. The V and J genes are TRBV5-1 and TRBJ2-5; D is unresolved. V was cut by 2 bases and J by 4 bases, with 9 bases left in between. The CDR3 runs 13 residues. Germline CDR1 is SGHRS and CDR2 is YFSETQ. CDR3 protein: CASSFFPGETQYF. The DNA for the CDR3 is TGCGCCAGCAGCTTTTTCCCTGGAGAGACCCAGTACTTC.

This clonotype turned up a few times. The chain links TRBV20-1 to TRBJ2-5; 7 bases align to TRBD2. CDR3 length: 15 residues. The germline V gene has CDR1 DFQATT and CDR2 SNEGSKA (reference sequence). V lost 3 bases, J lost 2 bases, and 9 bases stayed unmatched. CDR3 amino acids: CSARSGRETQETQYF. The CDR3 DNA reads TGCAGTGCTAGGAGCGGGCGGGAGACACAAGAGACCCAGTACTTC.

Many counts were recorded for this clonotype. The CDR3 reads CSGNGGAQYF. The CDR3 DNA follows: TGCAGTGGAAACGGGGGTGCGCAGTATTTT. This chain connects TRBV20-1 to TRBJ2-3; possible D gene TRBD2, 6 bases. CDR1 and CDR2 from the germline V gene are DFQATT and SNEGSKA (reference sequence). V was cut by 7 bases and J by 10 bases, with 12 bases left in between. This CDR3 contains 10 residues.

This clonotype appeared many times. The chain couples TRBV25-1 to TRBJ1-1, with D possibly TRBD1 on 5 matching bases. V lost 1 base and J 7 bases, leaving 19 bases between the germline ends. CDR3 length: 16 amino acids. From germline, CDR1 is MGHDK and CDR2 SYGVNS. DNA of the CDR3: TGTGCCAGCAGTGAATCTATCAGGGACCAACCGATTGAAGCTTTCTTT. Protein product: CASSESIRDQPIEAFF.